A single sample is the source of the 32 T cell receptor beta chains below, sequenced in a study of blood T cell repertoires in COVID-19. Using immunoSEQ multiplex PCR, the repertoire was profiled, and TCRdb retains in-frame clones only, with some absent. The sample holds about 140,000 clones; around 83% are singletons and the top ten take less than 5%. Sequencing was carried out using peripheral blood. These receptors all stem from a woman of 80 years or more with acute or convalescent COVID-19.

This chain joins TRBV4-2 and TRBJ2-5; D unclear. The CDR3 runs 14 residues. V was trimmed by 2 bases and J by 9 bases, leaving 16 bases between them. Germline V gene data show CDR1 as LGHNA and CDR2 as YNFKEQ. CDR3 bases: TGTGCCAGCAGCCAATTTGACTCGCACGTTGCCCAGTACTTC. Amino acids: CASSQFDSHVAQYF.

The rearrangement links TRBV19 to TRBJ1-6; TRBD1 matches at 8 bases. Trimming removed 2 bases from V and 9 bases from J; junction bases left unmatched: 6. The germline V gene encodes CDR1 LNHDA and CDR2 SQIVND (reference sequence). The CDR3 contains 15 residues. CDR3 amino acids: CASSITAGGFSPLHF. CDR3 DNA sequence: TGTGCCAGTAGTATAACGGCAGGGGGCTTTTCACCCCTCCACTTT.

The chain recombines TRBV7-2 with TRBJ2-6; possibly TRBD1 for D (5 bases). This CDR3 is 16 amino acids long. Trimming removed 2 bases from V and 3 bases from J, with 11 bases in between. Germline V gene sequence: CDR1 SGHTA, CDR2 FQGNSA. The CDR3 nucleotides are TGTGCCAGCAGCTTAAATGGGGCTGGTGGGGCCAACGTCCTGACTTTC. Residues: CASSLNGAGGANVLTF.

The CDR3 sequence: CASSSSEPSNYGYTF. CDR3 nucleotides: TGCGCCAGCAGCTCCTCCGAGCCGAGTAACTATGGCTACACCTTC. The rearrangement uses TRBV5-1 and TRBJ1-2; D unclear. The CDR3 contains 15 residues. V lost 3 bases to trimming and J lost 1 base, with 13 bases between them. The germline CDR1 and CDR2 sequences are SGHRS and YFSETQ.

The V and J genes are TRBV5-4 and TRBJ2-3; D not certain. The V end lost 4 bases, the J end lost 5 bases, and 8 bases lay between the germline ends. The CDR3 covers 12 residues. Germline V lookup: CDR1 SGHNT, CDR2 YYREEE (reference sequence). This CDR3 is CASSEAVDTQYF. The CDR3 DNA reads TGTGCCAGCAGCGAGGCTGTAGATACGCAGTATTTT.

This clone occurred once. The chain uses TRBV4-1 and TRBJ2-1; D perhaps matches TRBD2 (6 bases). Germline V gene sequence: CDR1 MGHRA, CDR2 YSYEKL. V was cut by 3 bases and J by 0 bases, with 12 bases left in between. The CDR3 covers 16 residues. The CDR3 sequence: CASSHFSSDSYNEQFF. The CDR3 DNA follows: TGCGCCAGCAGCCATTTCTCTAGCGACTCCTACAATGAGCAGTTCTTC.

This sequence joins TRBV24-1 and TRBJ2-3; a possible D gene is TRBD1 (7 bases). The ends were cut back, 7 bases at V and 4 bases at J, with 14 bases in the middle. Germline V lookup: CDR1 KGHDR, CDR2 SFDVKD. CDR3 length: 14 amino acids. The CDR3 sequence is CATSAQGEADTQYF. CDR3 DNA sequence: TGTGCCACCAGCGCTCAGGGGGAGGCAGATACGCAGTATTTT.

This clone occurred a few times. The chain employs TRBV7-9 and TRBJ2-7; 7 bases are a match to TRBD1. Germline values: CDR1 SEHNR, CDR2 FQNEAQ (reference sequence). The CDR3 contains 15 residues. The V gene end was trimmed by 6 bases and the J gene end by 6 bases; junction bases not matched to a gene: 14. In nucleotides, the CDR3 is TGTGCCAGCAGGAGCCGGGACAGCCAATTTAGCGAGCAGTACTTC. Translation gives CASRSRDSQFSEQYF.

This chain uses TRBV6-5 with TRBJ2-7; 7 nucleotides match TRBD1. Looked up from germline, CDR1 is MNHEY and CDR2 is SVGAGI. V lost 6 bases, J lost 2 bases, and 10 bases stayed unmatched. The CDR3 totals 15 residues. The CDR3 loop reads CASSRTDRAPYEQYF. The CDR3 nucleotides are TGTGCCAGCAGCCGAACCGACAGGGCCCCCTACGAGCAGTACTTC.

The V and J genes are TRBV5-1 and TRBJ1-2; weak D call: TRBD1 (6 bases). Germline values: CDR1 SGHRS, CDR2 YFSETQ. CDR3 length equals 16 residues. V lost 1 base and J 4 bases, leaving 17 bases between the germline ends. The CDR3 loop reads CASSLPTSQGSYGYTF. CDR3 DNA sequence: TGCGCCAGCAGCTTGCCGACTTCACAGGGAAGCTATGGCTACACCTTC.

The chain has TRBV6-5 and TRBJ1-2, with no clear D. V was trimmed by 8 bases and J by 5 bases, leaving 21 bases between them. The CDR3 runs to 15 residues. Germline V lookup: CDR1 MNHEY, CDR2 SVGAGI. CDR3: CASSSVVHRPYGYTF. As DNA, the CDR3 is TGTGCCAGCTCAAGCGTAGTGCACCGTCCATATGGCTACACCTTC.

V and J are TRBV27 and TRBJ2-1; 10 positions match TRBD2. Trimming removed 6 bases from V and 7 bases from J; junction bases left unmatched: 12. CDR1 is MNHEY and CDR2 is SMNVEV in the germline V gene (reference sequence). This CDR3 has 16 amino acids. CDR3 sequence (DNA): TGTGCCAGCAGGAAGGAAGCGGGGGGGCGGGCAAATGAGCAGTTCTTC. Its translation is CASRKEAGGRANEQFF.

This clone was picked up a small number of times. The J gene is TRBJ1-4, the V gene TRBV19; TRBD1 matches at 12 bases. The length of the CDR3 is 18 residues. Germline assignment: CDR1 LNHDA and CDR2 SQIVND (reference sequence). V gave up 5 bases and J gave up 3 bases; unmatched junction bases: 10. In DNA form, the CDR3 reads TGTGCCAGTAGTCGACGGGACAGGGGGCTCTACTCTAATGAAAAACTGTTTTTT. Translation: CASSRRDRGLYSNEKLFF.

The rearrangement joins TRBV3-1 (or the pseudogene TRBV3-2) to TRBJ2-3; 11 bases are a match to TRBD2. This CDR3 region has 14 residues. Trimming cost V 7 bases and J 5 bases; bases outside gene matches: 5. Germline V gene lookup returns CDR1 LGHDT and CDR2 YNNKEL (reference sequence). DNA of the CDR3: TGTGCCAGCACCCTTCTAGCGGGAGGAGATACGCAGTATTTT. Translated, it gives CASTLLAGGDTQYF.

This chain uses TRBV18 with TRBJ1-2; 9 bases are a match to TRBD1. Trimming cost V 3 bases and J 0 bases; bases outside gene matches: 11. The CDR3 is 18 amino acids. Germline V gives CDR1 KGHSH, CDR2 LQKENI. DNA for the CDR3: TGTGCCAGCTCACCGCAGAGGACAGGGGCCCTAACTAACTATGGCTACACCTTC. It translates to CASSPQRTGALTNYGYTF.

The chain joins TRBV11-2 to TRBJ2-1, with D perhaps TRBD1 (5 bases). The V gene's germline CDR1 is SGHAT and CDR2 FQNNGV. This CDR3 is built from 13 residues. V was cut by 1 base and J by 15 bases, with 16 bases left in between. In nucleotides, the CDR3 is TGTGCCAGCAGCTTAGGTTATCAGCAGGGTGGGTTCTTC. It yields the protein CASSLGYQQGGFF.

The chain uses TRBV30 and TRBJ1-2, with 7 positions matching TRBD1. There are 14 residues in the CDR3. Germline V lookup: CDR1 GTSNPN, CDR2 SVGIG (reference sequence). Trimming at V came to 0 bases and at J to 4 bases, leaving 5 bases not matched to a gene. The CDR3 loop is CAWSVRGQSYGYTF. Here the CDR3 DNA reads TGTGCCTGGAGTGTACGGGGACAGTCCTATGGCTACACCTTC.

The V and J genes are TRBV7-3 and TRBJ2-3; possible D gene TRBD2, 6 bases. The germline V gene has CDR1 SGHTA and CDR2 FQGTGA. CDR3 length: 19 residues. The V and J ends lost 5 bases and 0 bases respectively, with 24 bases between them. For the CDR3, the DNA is TGTGCCAGCAGCATAGGAATAGCCGACCCGGGACTGAGCACAGATACGCAGTATTTT. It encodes CASSIGIADPGLSTDTQYF.

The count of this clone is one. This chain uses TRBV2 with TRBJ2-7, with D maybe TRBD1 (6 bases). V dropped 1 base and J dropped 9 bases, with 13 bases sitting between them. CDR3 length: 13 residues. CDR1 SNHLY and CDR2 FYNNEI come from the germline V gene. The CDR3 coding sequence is TGTGCCAGCAGTGAAGATGGGGGCGCGGGGCAGTACTTC. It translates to CASSEDGGAGQYF.

The chain's CDR3 is CASSLLTGTRYYEQYF. For the CDR3, the DNA is TGTGCCAGCAGCTTACTTACCGGGACTAGGTACTACGAGCAGTACTTC. The rearrangement links TRBV7-9 to TRBJ2-7, with 8 bases that match TRBD2. Trimming at V came to 2 bases and at J to 3 bases, leaving 9 bases not matched to a gene. The CDR3 consists of 16 residues. Germline CDR1 SEHNR, CDR2 FQNEAQ (reference sequence).

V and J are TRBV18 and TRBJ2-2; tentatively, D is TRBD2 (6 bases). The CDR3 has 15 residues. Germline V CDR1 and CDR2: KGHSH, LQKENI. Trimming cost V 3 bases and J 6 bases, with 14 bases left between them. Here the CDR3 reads CASSPLLSGAGELFF. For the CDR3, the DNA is TGTGCCAGCTCACCCTTACTATCGGGAGCCGGGGAGCTGTTTTTT.

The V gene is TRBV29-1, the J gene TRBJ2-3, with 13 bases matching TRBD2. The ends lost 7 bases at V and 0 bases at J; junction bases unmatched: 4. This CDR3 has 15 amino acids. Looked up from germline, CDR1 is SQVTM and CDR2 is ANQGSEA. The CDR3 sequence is CSGTGLAGSTDTQYF. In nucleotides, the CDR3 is TGCAGCGGGACGGGACTAGCGGGGAGCACAGATACGCAGTATTTT.

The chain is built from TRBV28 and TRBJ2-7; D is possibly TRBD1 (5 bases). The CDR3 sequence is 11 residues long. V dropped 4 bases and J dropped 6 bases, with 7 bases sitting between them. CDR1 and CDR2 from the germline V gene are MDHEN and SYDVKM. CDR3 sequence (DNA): TGTGCCAGCAGTTCAGGGTTCGAGCAGTACTTC. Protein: CASSSGFEQYF.

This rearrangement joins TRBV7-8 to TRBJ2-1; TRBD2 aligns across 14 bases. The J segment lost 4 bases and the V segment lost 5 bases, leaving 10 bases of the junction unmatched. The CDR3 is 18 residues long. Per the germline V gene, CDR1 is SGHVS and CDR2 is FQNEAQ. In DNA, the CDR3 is TGTGCCAGCAGCGAGCGTCGGACTAGCGGGGGGAGGTACAATGAGCAGTTCTTC. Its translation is CASSERRTSGGRYNEQFF.

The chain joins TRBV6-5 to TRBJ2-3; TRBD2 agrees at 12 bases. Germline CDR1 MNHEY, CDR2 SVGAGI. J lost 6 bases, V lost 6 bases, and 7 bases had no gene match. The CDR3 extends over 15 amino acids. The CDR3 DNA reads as TGTGCCAGCAGGGCCGGGACTAGCGGGTGGGATACGCAGTATTTT. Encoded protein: CASRAGTSGWDTQYF.

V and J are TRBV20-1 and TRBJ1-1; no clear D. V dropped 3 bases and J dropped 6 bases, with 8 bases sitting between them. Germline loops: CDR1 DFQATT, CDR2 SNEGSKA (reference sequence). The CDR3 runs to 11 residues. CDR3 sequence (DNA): TGCAGTGCTAGCACAGCATCTGAAGCTTTCTTT. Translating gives CSASTASEAFF.

The CDR3, as DNA: TGCGCCAGCAGCCGGGGGACAGCCTACGAGCAGTACTTC. As protein: CASSRGTAYEQYF. The chain joins TRBV5-1 to TRBJ2-7; possible D gene TRBD1, 7 bases. Germline V gives CDR1 SGHRS, CDR2 YFSETQ. Trimming stripped 4 bases from V and 2 bases from J, with 10 bases between. This CDR3 is 13 amino acids long.

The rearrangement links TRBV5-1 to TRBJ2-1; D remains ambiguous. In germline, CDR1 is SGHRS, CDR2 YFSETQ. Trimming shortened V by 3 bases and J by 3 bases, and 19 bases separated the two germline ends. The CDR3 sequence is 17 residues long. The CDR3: CASSWPRRGLDYNEQFF. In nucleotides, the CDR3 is TGCGCCAGCAGCTGGCCTAGACGTGGCCTGGACTACAATGAGCAGTTCTTC.

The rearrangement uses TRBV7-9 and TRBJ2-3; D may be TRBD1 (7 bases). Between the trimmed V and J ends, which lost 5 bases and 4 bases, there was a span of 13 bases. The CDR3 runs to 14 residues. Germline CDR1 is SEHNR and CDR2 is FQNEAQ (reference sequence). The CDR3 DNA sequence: TGTGCCAGCAGCGTAGGGGGCGGGGCAGATACGCAGTATTTT. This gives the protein CASSVGGGADTQYF. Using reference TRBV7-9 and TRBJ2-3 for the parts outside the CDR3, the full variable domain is DTGVSQNPRHKITKRGQNVTFRCDPISEHNRLYWYRQTLGQGPEFLTYFQNEAQLEKSRLLSDRFSAERPKGSFSTLEIQRTEQGDSAMYLCASSVGGGADTQYFGPGTRLTVL.

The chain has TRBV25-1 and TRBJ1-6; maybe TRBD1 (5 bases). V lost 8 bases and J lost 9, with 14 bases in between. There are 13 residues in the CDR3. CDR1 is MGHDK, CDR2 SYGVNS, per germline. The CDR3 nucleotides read TGTGCCAGCGAAGGGGTATTAGCTTCACCCCTCCACTTT. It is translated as CASEGVLASPLHF. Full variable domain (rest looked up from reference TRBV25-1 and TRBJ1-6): EADIYQTPRYLVIGTGKKITLECSQTMGHDKMYWYQQDPGMELHLIHYSYGVNSTEKGDLSSESTVSRIRTEHFPLTLESARPSHTSQYLCASEGVLASPLHFGNGTRLTVT.

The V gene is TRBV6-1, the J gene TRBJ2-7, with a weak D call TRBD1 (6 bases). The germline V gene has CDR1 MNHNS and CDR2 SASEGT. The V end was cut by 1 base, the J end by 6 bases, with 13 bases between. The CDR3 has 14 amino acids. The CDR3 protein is CASSEVRGSGEQYF. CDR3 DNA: TGTGCCAGCAGTGAAGTTAGGGGGTCGGGCGAGCAGTACTTC.

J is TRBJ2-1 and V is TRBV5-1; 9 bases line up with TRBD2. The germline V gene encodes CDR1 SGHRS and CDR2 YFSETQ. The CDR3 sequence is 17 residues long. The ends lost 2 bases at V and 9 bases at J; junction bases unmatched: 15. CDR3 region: CASSFPGGRALSGEQFF. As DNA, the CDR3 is TGCGCCAGCAGCTTCCCCGGCGGGAGGGCCTTGTCCGGTGAGCAGTTCTTC.